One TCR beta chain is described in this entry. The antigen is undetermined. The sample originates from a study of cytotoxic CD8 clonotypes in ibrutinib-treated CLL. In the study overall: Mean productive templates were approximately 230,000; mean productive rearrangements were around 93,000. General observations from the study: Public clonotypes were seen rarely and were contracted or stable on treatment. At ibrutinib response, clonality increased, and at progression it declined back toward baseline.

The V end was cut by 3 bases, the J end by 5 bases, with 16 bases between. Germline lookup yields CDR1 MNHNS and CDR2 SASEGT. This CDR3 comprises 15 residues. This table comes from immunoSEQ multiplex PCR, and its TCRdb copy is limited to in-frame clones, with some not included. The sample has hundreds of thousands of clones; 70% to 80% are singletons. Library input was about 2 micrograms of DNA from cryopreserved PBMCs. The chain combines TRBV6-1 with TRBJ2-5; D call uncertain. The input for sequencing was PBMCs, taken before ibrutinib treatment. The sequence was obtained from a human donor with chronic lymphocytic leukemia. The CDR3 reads CASSEEALLGETQYF. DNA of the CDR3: TGTGCCAGCAGTGAGGAAGCCCTCCTCGGGGAGACCCAGTACTTC.